Each of the 9 T cell receptor beta chains below was sequenced from the same sample in a study of shared clonotypes between healthy human individuals. Clones were read by immunoSEQ multiplex PCR, and TCRdb kept only the in-frame ones, dropping some. The table lists around 2.5 million clones, 90% to 95% of them singletons, with 0.35% to 0.45% in the top ten. Sequences were obtained from naive CD4+ T cells from PBMCs. Noted subset: CD45RA+ positively selected. The receptors here all came from a young man in good health. Some clones in this sample may be carry-over from other donors' samples.

The chain has TRBV5-1 and TRBJ1-4, with D hard to call. Trimming shortened V by 2 bases and J by 6 bases, and 8 bases separated the two germline ends. The CDR3 consists of 13 residues. Germline assignment: CDR1 SGHRS and CDR2 YFSETQ. CDR3: CASSLEWDEKLFF. DNA of the CDR3: TGCGCCAGCAGCTTAGAATGGGATGAAAAACTGTTTTTT.

The chain has TRBV6-1 and TRBJ2-7, with 8 positions matching TRBD1. The V segment lost 7 bases and the J segment 4 bases; nucleotides outside the gene matches: 6. Germline CDR1 and CDR2: MNHNS and SASEGT. This CDR3 contains 13 residues. The CDR3 protein is CASIGQGGYEQYF. The CDR3 DNA sequence: TGTGCCAGCATCGGACAGGGTGGGTACGAGCAGTACTTC.

The rearrangement links TRBV19 to TRBJ2-3; D possibly uses TRBD1 or TRBD2 (5 bases each). CDR1 and CDR2 from the germline V gene are LNHDA and SQIVND (reference sequence). The CDR3 sequence is 14 residues long. V lost 6 bases and J lost 6, with 16 bases in between. The CDR3 DNA reads as TGTGCCAGTAGGCCCCGGGGCCTTAGGGATACGCAGTATTTT. This gives the protein CASRPRGLRDTQYF.

The V call is TRBV19, the J call TRBJ2-2, with D possibly matching TRBD1 (5 bases). Looked up from germline, CDR1 is LNHDA and CDR2 is SQIVND (reference sequence). The germline V and J ends were trimmed by 0 bases and 4 bases, with 21 bases remaining between them. The CDR3 has 19 amino acids. The CDR3 DNA sequence: TGTGCCAGTAGTATAGATCGGTATGGCAGGGCGAAAAGCACCGGGGAGCTGTTTTTT. It encodes CASSIDRYGRAKSTGELFF.

The chain links TRBV9 to TRBJ2-7, with no clear D. The germline V gene has CDR1 SGDLS and CDR2 YYNGEE. The CDR3 length is 15 residues. V shed 4 bases and J shed 0 bases, with 14 bases lying between them. Here the CDR3 DNA reads TGTGCCAGCAGCATAGAGGTTGGTGACTCCTACGAGCAGTACTTC. This encodes CASSIEVGDSYEQYF.

The rearrangement joins TRBV5-1 to TRBJ1-1, with 7 bases that match TRBD1. The V segment lost 4 bases and the J segment 7 bases; nucleotides outside the gene matches: 16. This CDR3 comprises 16 residues. Germline V gives CDR1 SGHRS, CDR2 YFSETQ. The CDR3 region is CASSQGNTGEGFEAFF. CDR3 coding DNA: TGCGCCAGCAGCCAAGGGAATACAGGGGAAGGGTTTGAAGCTTTCTTT.

Written as DNA, the CDR3 is TGCGCCAGCAAGCTCCCCGGCCTCAAAAACATTCAGTACTTC. Translation: CASKLPGLKNIQYF. The chain joins TRBV5-1 to TRBJ2-4; D is unclear. V was cut by 6 bases and J by 3 bases, with 13 bases left in between. Germline V CDR1 and CDR2: SGHRS, YFSETQ. CDR3 length: 14 residues.

The table lists this clone with a count of one. This sequence joins TRBV10-3 and TRBJ2-3; D may match TRBD1 or TRBD2 (6 bases each). CDR3 length equals 15 residues. Between the trimmed V and J ends, which lost 7 bases and 7 bases, there was a span of 21 bases. From germline, CDR1 is ENHRY and CDR2 SYGVKD. The CDR3 reads CAINPKGGGLNTQYF. The DNA for the CDR3 is TGTGCCATCAATCCTAAGGGGGGAGGACTAAATACGCAGTATTTT.

Details on this clone: Other DNA sequences in this specimen translate into the identical CDR3. The chain has TRBV28 and TRBJ2-3; D tentatively reads TRBD1 or TRBD2 (6 bases each). The V and J ends lost 3 bases and 2 bases respectively, with 9 bases between them. Per germline, CDR1 MDHEN and CDR2 SYDVKM. CDR3 length: 14 residues. The CDR3 DNA sequence: TGTGCCAGCAGTTTGAGGGGGGCCACAGATACGCAGTATTTT. As protein: CASSLRGATDTQYF. The full variable domain, rest sourced from reference TRBV28 and TRBJ2-3, is DVKVTQSSRYLVKRTGEKVFLECVQDMDHENMFWYRQDPGLGLRLIYFSYDVKMKEKGDIPEGYSVSREKKERFSLILESASTNQTSMYLCASSLRGATDTQYFGPGTRLTVL.